One sample yielded the 15 T cell receptor beta chains listed below, sequenced in a study of T-cell memory formation after mild COVID-19. TCRdb passed the 5' RACE reads through MiXCR, listing each CDR3 protein once. The data contain under 400,000 distinct CDR3 sequences, around 27% of them singletons. Sequencing was performed on PBMCs or a T cell subset sorted from them (not recorded which). The receptors stem from an adult woman who had mild COVID-19 (a few samples of this study predate the infection). Cell type and time point are not known.

This clonotype came up a few times. The chain carries TRBV18 and TRBJ1-2; TRBD1 matches 9 bases. From germline, CDR1 is KGHSH and CDR2 LQKENI. The junction had 6 bases not matched to a gene; V was cut back by 4 bases and J by 3 bases. The length of the CDR3 is 15 residues. CDR3 bases: TGTGCCAGCTCACTTTCTCGGACAGGGGACTATGGCTACACCTTC. Residues: CASSLSRTGDYGYTF.

The J gene is TRBJ2-7, the V gene TRBV20-1, with TRBD2 matching over 14 bases. Germline lookup yields CDR1 DFQATT and CDR2 SNEGSKA (reference sequence). With V trimmed by 4 bases and J by 6 bases, 2 bases remained unmatched. The CDR3 is 13 residues long. This CDR3 is CSAKGLAGGEQYF. CDR3 coding DNA: TGCAGTGCTAAAGGACTAGCGGGGGGCGAGCAGTACTTC.

In DNA form, the CDR3 reads TGTGCCACCAGCAGCGGCTCCCCGGGGCCCCTAGACGAGCAGTACTTC. Translation: CATSSGSPGPLDEQYF. The chain has TRBV15 and TRBJ2-7, with D perhaps matching TRBD1 or TRBD2 (5 bases each). Trimming stripped 3 bases from V and 5 bases from J, with 20 bases between. Germline assignment: CDR1 LNHNV and CDR2 YYDKDF (reference sequence). The CDR3 is 16 amino acids.

The chain recombines TRBV19 with TRBJ2-4; the D call may be TRBD1 or TRBD2 (5 bases each). The germline V gene has CDR1 LNHDA and CDR2 SQIVND (reference sequence). V lost 3 bases and J 6 bases, leaving 9 bases between the germline ends. This CDR3 spans 13 amino acids. This CDR3 is CASSIRGVNIQYF. The CDR3 nucleotides are TGTGCCAGTAGTATTAGGGGAGTAAACATTCAGTACTTC.

This clonotype has more than one count but fewer than ten. CDR3 bases: TGTGCCAGCAGCTTATCCCCGGGTCCCCGTGAGCAGTTCTTC. Protein product: CASSLSPGPREQFF. The chain employs TRBV11-2 and TRBJ2-1, with unresolved D. V lost 2 bases and J lost 9, with 14 bases in between. This CDR3 contains 14 residues. The germline V gene has CDR1 SGHAT and CDR2 FQNNGV.

This chain connects TRBV29-1 to TRBJ1-1; the D is unclear. The V and J ends lost 6 bases and 7 bases respectively, with 9 bases between them. CDR3 size: 10 residues. CDR1 and CDR2 from the germline V gene are SQVTM and ANQGSEA. The CDR3 sequence is CSVKAGEAFF. The CDR3 DNA sequence: TGCAGCGTCAAAGCCGGTGAAGCTTTCTTT. The full variable domain, in which reference TRBV29-1 and TRBJ1-1 provide the parts outside the CDR3, is SAVISQKPSRDICQRGTSLTIQCQVDSQVTMMFWYRQQPGQSLTLIATANQGSEATYESGFVIDKFPISRPNLTFSTLTVSNMSPEDSSIYLCSVKAGEAFFGQGTRLTVV.

This rearrangement joins TRBV18 to TRBJ2-7; D call uncertain. CDR1 is KGHSH and CDR2 is LQKENI in the germline V gene. CDR3 length: 14 residues. The V end was cut by 0 bases, the J end by 1 base, with 7 bases between. The CDR3 region has the DNA TGTGCCAGCTCACCACCTGATCTTTCCTACGAGCAGTACTTC. Protein sequence: CASSPPDLSYEQYF.

The CDR3 DNA reads as TGCGCCAGCAGCGTGACTAGTCCAGGGGAGCTGTTTTTT. Amino acid sequence: CASSVTSPGELFF. The chain is built from TRBV5-1 and TRBJ2-2; possible D gene TRBD2, 6 bases. V lost 4 bases to trimming and J lost 8 bases, with 12 bases between them. CDR1 SGHRS and CDR2 YFSETQ come from the germline V gene. This CDR3 is 13 amino acids long. Complete variable domain (other parts from reference TRBV5-1 and TRBJ2-2): KAGVTQTPRYLIKTRGQQVTLSCSPISGHRSVSWYQQTPGQGLQFLFEYFSETQRNKGNFPGRFSGRQFSNSRSEMNVSTLELGDSALYLCASSVTSPGELFFGEGSRLTVL.

The chain links TRBV18 to TRBJ2-3, with TRBD2 identical over 8 bases. V lost 3 bases and J lost 3; bases outside the gene matches: 8. The V gene's germline CDR1 is KGHSH and CDR2 LQKENI. The CDR3 contains 16 residues. Here the CDR3 reads CASSPSAGVRTDTQYF. The CDR3 DNA is TGTGCCAGCTCACCTTCAGCGGGAGTGAGAACAGATACGCAGTATTTT.

This sequence joins TRBV11-1 and TRBJ1-2; 11 nucleotides align to TRBD1. The CDR3 consists of 14 residues. From germline, CDR1 is SGHAT and CDR2 FQDESV (reference sequence). V trimming: 5 bases; J trimming: 7 bases; junction bases outside the gene matches: 6. The DNA of the CDR3 is TGTGCCAGCAGCCTCCGGGACAGGGGGTTTGGCTACACCTTC. Its translation is CASSLRDRGFGYTF.

This clonotype occurred a few times. This chain joins TRBV7-3 and TRBJ2-7; 8 bases align to TRBD1. Germline V CDR1 and CDR2: SGHTA, FQGTGA. Losses at the gene ends were 1 base for V and 3 bases for J; bases not matched to a gene: 11. CDR3 length: 17 residues. The CDR3, as DNA: TGTGCCAGCAGCTTAATTATTGGACAGGGAGGAAACTACGAGCAGTACTTC. It yields the protein CASSLIIGQGGNYEQYF.

This clonotype turned up a few times. The chain is built from TRBV6-5 and TRBJ2-1, with 12 bases fitting TRBD2. The length of the CDR3 is 13 residues. Germline V gives CDR1 MNHEY, CDR2 SVGAGI. V was clipped by 6 bases and J by 16 bases; unmatched bases: 10. This chain's CDR3 is CASSRTSGAERFF. CDR3 coding DNA: TGTGCCAGCAGCAGGACTAGCGGGGCCGAGCGATTCTTC.

The rearrangement uses TRBV5-1 and TRBJ2-5; TRBD2 matches at 8 bases. V lost 4 bases, J lost 5 bases, and 10 bases stayed unmatched. The length of the CDR3 is 15 residues. Looked up from germline, CDR1 is SGHRS and CDR2 is YFSETQ. CDR3 sequence: CASSITSGTLETQYF. CDR3 nucleotides: TGCGCCAGCAGCATAACTAGCGGTACCCTTGAGACCCAGTACTTC.

This sequence joins TRBV5-1 and TRBJ2-3; unclear D gene. Trimming removed 3 bases at V and 6 bases at J, with 8 bases between. This CDR3 spans 12 amino acids. Germline V gene lookup returns CDR1 SGHRS and CDR2 YFSETQ. CDR3 loop: CASSSYLDTQYF. DNA of the CDR3: TGCGCCAGCAGCTCCTACTTGGATACGCAGTATTTT. The whole variable domain, filled in from reference TRBV5-1 and TRBJ2-3, reads KAGVTQTPRYLIKTRGQQVTLSCSPISGHRSVSWYQQTPGQGLQFLFEYFSETQRNKGNFPGRFSGRQFSNSRSEMNVSTLELGDSALYLCASSSYLDTQYFGPGTRLTVL.

The chain links TRBV7-8 to TRBJ2-7; D might be TRBD1 or TRBD2, each matching 7 bases. The CDR3 length is 16 residues. The germline V gene encodes CDR1 SGHVS and CDR2 FQNEAQ. V dropped 0 bases and J dropped 2 bases, with 14 bases sitting between them. The CDR3 bases are TGTGCCAGCAGCTTAGCGGGGGGGACAGCGACCTACGAGCAGTACTTC. This gives the protein CASSLAGGTATYEQYF.